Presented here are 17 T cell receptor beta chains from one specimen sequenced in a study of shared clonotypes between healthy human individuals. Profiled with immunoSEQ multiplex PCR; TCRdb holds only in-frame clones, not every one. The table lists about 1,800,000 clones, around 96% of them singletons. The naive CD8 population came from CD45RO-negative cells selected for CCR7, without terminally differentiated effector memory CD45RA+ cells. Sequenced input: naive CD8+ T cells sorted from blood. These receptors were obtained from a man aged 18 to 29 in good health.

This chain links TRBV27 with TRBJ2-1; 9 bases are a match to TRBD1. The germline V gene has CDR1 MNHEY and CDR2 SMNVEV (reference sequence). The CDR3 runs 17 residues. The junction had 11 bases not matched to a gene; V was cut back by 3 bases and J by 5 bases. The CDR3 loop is CASSFMVRTGEDNEQFF. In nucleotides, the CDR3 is TGTGCCAGCAGTTTTATGGTGAGGACAGGGGAAGACAATGAGCAGTTCTTC.

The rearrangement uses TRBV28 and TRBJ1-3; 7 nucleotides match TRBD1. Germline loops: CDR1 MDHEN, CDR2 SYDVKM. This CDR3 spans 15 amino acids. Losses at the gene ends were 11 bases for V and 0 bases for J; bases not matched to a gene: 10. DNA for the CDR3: TGTGCCTCGAGACAGGGCCCGAGCTCTGGAAACACCATATATTTT. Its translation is CASRQGPSSGNTIYF.

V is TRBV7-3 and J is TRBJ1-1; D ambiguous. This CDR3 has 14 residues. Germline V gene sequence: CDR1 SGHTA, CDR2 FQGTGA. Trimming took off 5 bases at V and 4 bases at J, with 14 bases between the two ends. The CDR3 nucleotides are TGTGCCAGCAGCCAGCGGGTGGGGAGCACTGAAGCTTTCTTT. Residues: CASSQRVGSTEAFF.

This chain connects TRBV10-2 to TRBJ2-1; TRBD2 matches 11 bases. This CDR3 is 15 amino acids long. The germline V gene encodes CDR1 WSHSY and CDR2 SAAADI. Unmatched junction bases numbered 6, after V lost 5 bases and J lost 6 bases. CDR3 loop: CASSNPGTSGNEQFF. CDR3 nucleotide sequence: TGCGCCAGCAGTAACCCCGGGACTAGCGGCAATGAGCAGTTCTTC.

DNA for the CDR3: TGCGCCAGCAGCCAGGGGGTAGCTACACCCGAGCAGTACTTC. This gives the protein CASSQGVATPEQYF. This chain uses TRBV4-3 with TRBJ2-7; TRBD1 or TRBD2 may be the D gene (5 bases each). The CDR3 consists of 14 residues. The germline V gene has CDR1 LGHNA and CDR2 YSLEER. V was cut by 3 bases and J by 6 bases, with 15 bases left in between.

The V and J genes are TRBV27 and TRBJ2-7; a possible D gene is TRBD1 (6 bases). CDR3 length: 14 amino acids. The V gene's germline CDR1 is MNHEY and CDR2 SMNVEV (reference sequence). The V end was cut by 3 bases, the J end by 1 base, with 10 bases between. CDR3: CASSFGTFSYEQYF. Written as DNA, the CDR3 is TGTGCCAGCAGTTTCGGGACATTTTCCTACGAGCAGTACTTC.

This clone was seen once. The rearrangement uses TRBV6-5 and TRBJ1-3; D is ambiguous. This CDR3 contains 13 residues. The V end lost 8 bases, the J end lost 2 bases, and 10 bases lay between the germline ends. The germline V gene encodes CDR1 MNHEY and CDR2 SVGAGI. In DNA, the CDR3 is TGTGCCAGCGCCGCGAGCGCTGGAAACACCATATATTTT. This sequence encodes CASAASAGNTIYF.

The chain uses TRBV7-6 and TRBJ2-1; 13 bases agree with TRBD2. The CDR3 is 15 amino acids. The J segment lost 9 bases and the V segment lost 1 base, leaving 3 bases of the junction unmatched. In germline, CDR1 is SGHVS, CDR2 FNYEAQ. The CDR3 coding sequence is TGTGCCAGCAGCTTAGAGACTAGCGGGAGGCCTGAGCAGTTCTTC. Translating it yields CASSLETSGRPEQFF.

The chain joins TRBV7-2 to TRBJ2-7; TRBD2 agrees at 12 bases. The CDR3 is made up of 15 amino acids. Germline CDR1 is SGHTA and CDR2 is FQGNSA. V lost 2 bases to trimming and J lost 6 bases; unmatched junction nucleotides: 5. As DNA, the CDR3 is TGTGCCAGCAGCTTAATGAGACTAGCGGGAGCCGAGCAGTACTTC. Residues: CASSLMRLAGAEQYF.

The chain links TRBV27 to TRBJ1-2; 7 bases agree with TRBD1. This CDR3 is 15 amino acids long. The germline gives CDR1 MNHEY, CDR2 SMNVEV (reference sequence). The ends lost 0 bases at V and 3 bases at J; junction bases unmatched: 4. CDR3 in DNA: TGTGCCAGCAGTTTATCAAGGGGGCCGGACTATGGCTACACCTTC. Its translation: CASSLSRGPDYGYTF.

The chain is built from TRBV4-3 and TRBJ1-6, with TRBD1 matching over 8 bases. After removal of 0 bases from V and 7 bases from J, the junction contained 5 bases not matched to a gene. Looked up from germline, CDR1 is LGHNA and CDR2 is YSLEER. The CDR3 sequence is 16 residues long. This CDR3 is CASSQDENRGNSPLHF. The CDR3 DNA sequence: TGCGCCAGCAGCCAAGATGAGAACAGGGGGAATTCACCCCTCCACTTT.

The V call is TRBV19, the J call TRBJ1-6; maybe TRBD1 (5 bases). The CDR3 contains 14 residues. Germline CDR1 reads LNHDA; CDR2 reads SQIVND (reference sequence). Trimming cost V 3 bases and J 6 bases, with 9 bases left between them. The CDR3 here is CASSMGLVNSPLHF. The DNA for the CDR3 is TGTGCCAGTAGTATGGGGCTGGTTAATTCACCCCTCCACTTT. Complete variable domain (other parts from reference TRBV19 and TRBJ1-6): DGGITQSPKYLFRKEGQNVTLSCEQNLNHDAMYWYRQDPGQGLRLIYYSQIVNDFQKGDIAEGYSVSREKKESFPLTVTSAQKNPTAFYLCASSMGLVNSPLHFGNGTRLTVT.

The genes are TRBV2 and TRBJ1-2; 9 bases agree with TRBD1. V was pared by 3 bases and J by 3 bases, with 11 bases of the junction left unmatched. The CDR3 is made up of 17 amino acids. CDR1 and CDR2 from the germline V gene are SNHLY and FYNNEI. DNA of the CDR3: TGTGCCAGCAGTGAGGGGCCAAGGACAGGGGCCGACTATGGCTACACCTTC. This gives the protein CASSEGPRTGADYGYTF.

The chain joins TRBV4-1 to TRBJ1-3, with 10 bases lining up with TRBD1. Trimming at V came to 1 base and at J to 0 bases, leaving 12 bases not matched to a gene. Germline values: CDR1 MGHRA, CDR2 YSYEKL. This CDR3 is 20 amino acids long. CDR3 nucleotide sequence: TGCGCCAGCAGCCAAGCCCCCCAGACAGGGGGCTGGAACTCTGGAAACACCATATATTTT. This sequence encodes CASSQAPQTGGWNSGNTIYF.

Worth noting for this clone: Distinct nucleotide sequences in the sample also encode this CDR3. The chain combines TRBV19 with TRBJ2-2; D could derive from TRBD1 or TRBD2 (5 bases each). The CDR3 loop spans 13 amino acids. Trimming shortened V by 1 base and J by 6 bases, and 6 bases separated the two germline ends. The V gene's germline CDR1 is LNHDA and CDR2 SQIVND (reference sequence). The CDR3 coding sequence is TGTGCCAGTAGTATAGGAGGGGCCGGGGAGCTGTTTTTT. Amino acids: CASSIGGAGELFF.

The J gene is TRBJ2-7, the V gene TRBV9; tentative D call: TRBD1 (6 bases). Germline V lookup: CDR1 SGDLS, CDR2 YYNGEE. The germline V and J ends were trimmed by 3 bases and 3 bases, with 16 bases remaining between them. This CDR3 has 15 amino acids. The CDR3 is CASSATPGTNYEQYF. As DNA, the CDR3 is TGTGCCAGCAGCGCCACCCCAGGGACAAACTACGAGCAGTACTTC.

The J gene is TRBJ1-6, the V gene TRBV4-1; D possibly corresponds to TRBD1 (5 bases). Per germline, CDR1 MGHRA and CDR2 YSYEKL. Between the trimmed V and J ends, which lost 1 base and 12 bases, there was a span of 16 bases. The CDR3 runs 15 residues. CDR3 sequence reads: CASSQVQRGSGPLHF. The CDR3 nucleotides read TGCGCCAGCAGCCAAGTTCAGCGGGGGTCGGGACCCCTCCACTTT.